This T cell receptor (beta chain) was profiled in a study of CD8+CD57+ T cells in acquired aplastic anemia. Whole-study results and caveats: Patients and healthy controls showed no significant CD8+ Simpson's diversity difference. About 30 was the count of CD8+ CDR3 sequences that patients shared with controls.

V shed 5 bases and J shed 0 bases, with 15 bases lying between them. CDR3 length: 16 residues. CDR1 LNHDA and CDR2 SQIVND come from the germline V gene (reference sequence). Patients included in sequencing had previously demonstrated CD8+CD57+ cell expansion by flow cytometry. The patients all had a severe acquired aplastic anemia diagnosis. The study sampled blood from patients who had received no therapy. TCR beta VDJ and CDR3 were profiled, and genomic DNA was the template. TCRdb re-derived calls from the reads in MiXCR, one entry per CDR3 protein. Of about 170,000 distinct CDR3 sequences listed, around half are singletons. Comments on this clonotype: The antigen is unknown.

Sequenced material: sorted CD4+, CD8+, or CD8+CD57+ T cells (not recorded which) from PBMCs. The gene calls are TRBV19 and TRBJ2-3; TRBD2 might be the D (5 bases). The sequence was collected from a human donor with aplastic anemia. The CDR3 DNA reads as TGTGCCAGTAGTCGCGGGCGCGGGCATAGCACAGATACGCAGTATTTT. Amino acid sequence: CASSRGRGHSTDTQYF.